The 6 T cell receptor beta chains given below trace back to one sample, sequenced in a study of T cells in Graves' hyperthyroidism and ophthalmopathy. From RNA transcripts, TCR beta CDR3 regions were amplified. The HTBI primer set drove a first-round RT-PCR of the TCR CDR3. TCRdb recomputed calls from the multiplex PCR reads with MiXCR, one row per CDR3 protein. The sample consists of some 200,000 distinct CDR3 sequences, 15% to 20% of them appearing once. The specimen was blood. These receptors all come from a man aged 50 to 59 with Graves' hyperthyroidism.

This clonotype was seen ten or more times. The rearrangement links TRBV24-1 to TRBJ1-1; 9 bases are shared with TRBD1. This CDR3 region has 13 residues. From germline, CDR1 is KGHDR and CDR2 SFDVKD. V shed 7 bases, J shed 5 bases, and the junction held 4 bases outside the gene matches. This CDR3 is CATRQGARTEAFF. The CDR3 DNA sequence: TGTGCCACCAGACAGGGGGCTAGAACTGAAGCTTTCTTT.

With respect to this clonotype: This may stem from a read error, because a much larger clone lies one nucleotide away. This sequence joins TRBV6-1 and TRBJ2-3, with a possible D match to TRBD1 (6 bases). Germline CDR1 is MNHNS and CDR2 is SASEGT. CDR3 length: 12 amino acids. The CDR3 DNA reads as TGTGCCAGCACGACAGGCACAGATGCGCAGTATTTT. The encoded protein is CASTTGTDAQYF.

Only a few counts were recorded for this clonotype. V and J are TRBV28 and TRBJ1-1, with 10 bases matching TRBD1. Germline CDR1 and CDR2: MDHEN and SYDVKM. The CDR3 has 16 residues. With 3 bases clipped from V and 2 bases from J, the junction kept 6 bases outside the gene matches. As DNA, the CDR3 is TGTGCCAGCAGTTTCTGGGGGACAGGGGTTAACACTGAAGCTTTCTTT. Translated: CASSFWGTGVNTEAFF.

The chain employs TRBV6-5 and TRBJ1-2; D is possibly TRBD1 (5 bases). The V gene's germline CDR1 is MNHEY and CDR2 SVGAGI. The V end lost 2 bases, the J end lost 5 bases, and 12 bases lay between the germline ends. CDR3 length equals 14 residues. CDR3 sequence reads: CASSYRRGGYGYTF. In nucleotides, the CDR3 is TGTGCCAGCAGTTACCGGCGGGGCGGGTATGGCTACACCTTC.

This clonotype occurred a few times. The V call is TRBV4-3, the J call TRBJ2-1, with TRBD2 as a possible D gene (6 bases). CDR3 length equals 15 residues. V was clipped by 4 bases and J by 5 bases, with 15 bases between them. Per the germline V gene, CDR1 is LGHNA and CDR2 is YSLEER. The CDR3 sequence: CASSPSGTLHNEQFF. The CDR3 coding sequence is TGCGCCAGCAGCCCCTCCGGGACTCTACACAATGAGCAGTTCTTC.

As concerns this clonotype: Being one base from a much bigger clone, this may be a read error. The chain combines TRBV6-1 with TRBJ2-1, with 7 bases matching TRBD2. The CDR3 is 14 residues long. V shed 6 bases, J shed 8 bases, and the junction held 10 bases outside the gene matches. The germline V gene encodes CDR1 MNHNS and CDR2 SASEGT. The chain's CDR3 is CASRTGTKVDEQFF. The CDR3 region has the DNA TGTGCCAGCAGAACCGGGACTAAGGTCGATGAGCAGTTCTTC.